Presented here are 24 T cell receptor beta chains from one specimen sequenced in a study of control samples from healthy donors and cancer patients. Sequencing used immunoSEQ multiplex PCR; TCRdb keeps in-frame clones, though not all of them. The table records some 220,000 clones, about 93% of them present only once. Sequenced sample: blood. The receptors here all came from a man aged 45-65 years in good health.

This chain connects TRBV2 to TRBJ1-5, with D uncertain. Trimming removed 3 bases from V and 0 bases from J, with 9 bases in between. This CDR3 has 15 amino acids. Germline CDR1 and CDR2: SNHLY and FYNNEI. CDR3 protein: CASSERTDSNQPQHF. The CDR3 DNA sequence: TGTGCCAGCAGTGAGAGGACGGATAGCAATCAGCCCCAGCATTTT.

DNA of the CDR3: TGTGCCAGCAGCCAAGTTGCAGATACGCAGTATTTT. Protein product: CASSQVADTQYF. The chain is built from TRBV14 and TRBJ2-3; no reliable D call. V lost 1 base to trimming and J lost 4 bases, with 3 bases between them. The length of the CDR3 is 12 residues. The germline CDR1 and CDR2 sequences are SGHDN and FVKESK. The full variable domain, with the rest looked up from reference TRBV14 and TRBJ2-3, is EAGVTQFPSHSVIEKGQTVTLRCDPISGHDNLYWYRRVMGKEIKFLLHFVKESKQDESGMPNNRFLAERTGGTYSTLKVQPAELEDSGVYFCASSQVADTQYFGPGTRLTVL.

The rearrangement uses TRBV27 and TRBJ1-1; D unclear. This CDR3 contains 15 residues. The V gene lost 5 bases and the J gene lost 7 bases, with 20 bases spanning the gap. Germline CDR1 and CDR2: MNHEY and SMNVEV (reference sequence). DNA for the CDR3: TGTGCCAGCAGTAAAATCTTGGATCGGAGGAGTGAAGCTTTCTTT. Residues: CASSKILDRRSEAFF.

The V call is TRBV27, the J call TRBJ1-2, with 7 bases aligning to TRBD1. The CDR3 covers 15 residues. Germline CDR1 MNHEY, CDR2 SMNVEV (reference sequence). Trimming at V came to 4 bases and at J to 8 bases, leaving 13 bases not matched to a gene. CDR3 sequence reads: CASSSIGQVPMGYTF. CDR3 bases: TGTGCCAGCAGTTCAATCGGACAGGTCCCAATGGGCTACACCTTC.

Here the CDR3 DNA reads TGTGCCACCAGCAGAGATAGGTTTTTGAACACTGAAGCTTTCTTT. The encoded protein is CATSRDRFLNTEAFF. The chain has TRBV15 and TRBJ1-1; D unresolved. This CDR3 region has 15 residues. The germline V and J ends were trimmed by 0 bases and 0 bases, with 8 bases remaining between them. CDR1 is LNHNV and CDR2 is YYDKDF in the germline V gene (reference sequence).

The chain uses TRBV28 and TRBJ2-4, with a weak D call TRBD2 (6 bases). Germline values: CDR1 MDHEN, CDR2 SYDVKM. The CDR3 length is 13 residues. V lost 3 bases and J lost 7, with 10 bases in between. CDR3 loop: CASSFYSGNIQYF. CDR3 bases: TGTGCCAGCAGTTTTTACAGCGGGAACATTCAGTACTTC. Full variable domain (outside the CDR3, taken from reference TRBV28 and TRBJ2-4): DVKVTQSSRYLVKRTGEKVFLECVQDMDHENMFWYRQDPGLGLRLIYFSYDVKMKEKGDIPEGYSVSREKKERFSLILESASTNQTSMYLCASSFYSGNIQYFGAGTRLSVL.

This chain connects TRBV28 to TRBJ2-5; a weak D match, TRBD1 (5 bases). The CDR3 covers 17 residues. Germline CDR1 and CDR2: MDHEN and SYDVKM. V gave up 8 bases and J gave up 5 bases, with 27 bases separating them. In DNA, the CDR3 is TGTGCCAGCTGTCGGCCGGCGATGGGGCGGCCGGACGAGACCCAGTACTTC. This codes for CASCRPAMGRPDETQYF.

The gene calls are TRBV13 and TRBJ1-1; D not resolved. In germline, CDR1 is PRHDT, CDR2 FYEKMQ (reference sequence). This CDR3 has 12 residues. V lost 0 bases and J 11 bases, leaving 10 bases between the germline ends. The CDR3 reads CASSLGTRTAFF. In nucleotides, the CDR3 is TGTGCCAGCAGCTTAGGAACCCGCACCGCTTTCTTT.

The chain uses TRBV7-2 and TRBJ2-1; 7 bases align to TRBD1. CDR1 and CDR2 from the germline V gene are SGHTA and FQGNSA. The CDR3 length is 13 residues. V lost 4 bases and J lost 10; bases outside the gene matches: 7. The CDR3 loop is CASSWETGREQFF. The CDR3 DNA sequence: TGTGCCAGCAGCTGGGAGACAGGGCGAGAGCAGTTCTTC.

This chain joins TRBV18 and TRBJ1-6; TRBD1 matches at 10 bases. This CDR3 has 15 amino acids. Looked up from germline, CDR1 is KGHSH and CDR2 is LQKENI. The V gene end was trimmed by 3 bases and the J gene end by 6 bases; junction bases not matched to a gene: 2. The CDR3: CASSPRDRGNSPLHF. The CDR3 DNA reads as TGTGCCAGCTCACCGAGGGACAGGGGTAATTCACCCCTCCACTTT.

The chain couples TRBV5-1 to TRBJ2-1; 9 bases align to TRBD2. Losses at the gene ends were 2 bases for V and 4 bases for J; bases not matched to a gene: 4. CDR1 and CDR2 from the germline V gene are SGHRS and YFSETQ. The CDR3 has 15 amino acids. The CDR3 sequence: CASSLGSGGYNEQFF. The CDR3 bases are TGCGCCAGCAGCTTAGGTAGCGGGGGTTACAATGAGCAGTTCTTC. The complete variable domain, with remaining parts taken from reference TRBV5-1 and TRBJ2-1, reads KAGVTQTPRYLIKTRGQQVTLSCSPISGHRSVSWYQQTPGQGLQFLFEYFSETQRNKGNFPGRFSGRQFSNSRSEMNVSTLELGDSALYLCASSLGSGGYNEQFFGPGTRLTVL.

The chain carries TRBV19 and TRBJ1-5; D is perhaps TRBD1 (5 bases). The CDR3 length is 15 residues. V lost 5 bases, J lost 4 bases, and 15 bases lay in between. CDR1 LNHDA and CDR2 SQIVND come from the germline V gene (reference sequence). The CDR3 DNA is TGTGCCAGTAGTCTTCCCGGGGGAGGGAATCAGCCCCAGCATTTT. Amino acids: CASSLPGGGNQPQHF.

V usage is TRBV6-6 and J usage is TRBJ1-5, with TRBD1 identical over 11 bases. Trimming at V came to 6 bases and at J to 7 bases, leaving 23 bases not matched to a gene. CDR1 is MNHNY and CDR2 is SVGAGI in the germline V gene (reference sequence). The CDR3 is 20 residues long. CDR3 sequence: CASSQSLPRTGGAVGQPQHF. The CDR3 DNA sequence: TGTGCCAGCAGCCAAAGCCTGCCGCGGACAGGGGGCGCGGTGGGCCAGCCCCAGCATTTT.

V and J are TRBV3-1 (or the pseudogene TRBV3-2) and TRBJ1-5; D uncertain. Trimming took 0 bases from V and 0 from J, leaving 9 bases between them. The CDR3 extends over 16 amino acids. Germline CDR1 and CDR2: LGHDT and YNNKEL (reference sequence). CDR3 sequence (DNA): TGTGCCAGCAGCCAAGATCTTTTCCCTAGCAATCAGCCCCAGCATTTT. Amino acid sequence: CASSQDLFPSNQPQHF.

This rearrangement joins TRBV7-2 to TRBJ2-5; 7 bases line up with TRBD1. The V and J ends lost 3 bases and 4 bases, in that order; junction bases with no gene match: 5. The CDR3 loop spans 14 amino acids. Germline V gene sequence: CDR1 SGHTA, CDR2 FQGNSA. As DNA, the CDR3 is TGTGCCAGCAGCTTGACCTCAGGGGGAGAGACCCAGTACTTC. Its protein product is CASSLTSGGETQYF.

This clone was seen only a few times. This sequence joins TRBV10-1 and TRBJ2-7, with TRBD2 matching over 12 bases. The ends lost 3 bases at V and 6 bases at J; junction bases unmatched: 9. Germline V gene data show CDR1 as WNHNN and CDR2 as SYGVQD (reference sequence). The CDR3 is 16 amino acids. As DNA, the CDR3 is TGCGCCAGCAGTGAAGTTTTTGGACTAGCGGGGACCGAGCAGTACTTC. This codes for CASSEVFGLAGTEQYF.

The gene calls are TRBV7-2 and TRBJ1-2, with a possible D match to TRBD1 (5 bases). Germline values: CDR1 SGHTA, CDR2 FQGNSA. This CDR3 is built from 15 residues. With 4 bases removed from V and 2 bases from J, the gap between germline ends came to 14 bases. CDR3 region: CASSSAGTANYGYTF. CDR3 bases: TGTGCCAGCAGCTCAGCCGGGACGGCAAACTATGGCTACACCTTC.

This chain links TRBV6-1 with TRBJ1-2; D ambiguous. The germline gives CDR1 MNHNS, CDR2 SASEGT. The CDR3 is made up of 15 amino acids. With 3 bases removed from V and 4 bases from J, the gap between germline ends came to 15 bases. The CDR3 region has the DNA TGTGCCAGCAGTGAGACCCTAGGGCAGCTCTATGGCTACACCTTC. It specifies CASSETLGQLYGYTF.

The J gene is TRBJ1-2, the V gene TRBV27, with 9 bases fitting TRBD1. V lost 5 bases to trimming and J lost 9 bases; unmatched junction nucleotides: 10. Germline values: CDR1 MNHEY, CDR2 SMNVEV (reference sequence). The CDR3 is made up of 14 amino acids. CDR3 in amino acids: CASSPGTGRRSYTF. Written as DNA, the CDR3 is TGTGCCAGCAGTCCAGGGACAGGGCGCAGGAGCTACACCTTC.

This rearrangement joins TRBV19 to TRBJ1-2; 7 nucleotides align to TRBD1. In germline, CDR1 is LNHDA, CDR2 SQIVND (reference sequence). V was pared by 10 bases and J by 4 bases, with 9 bases of the junction left unmatched. This CDR3 is built from 13 residues. The CDR3 DNA follows: TGTGCCACCGCAGACAGGGCGGCCTATGGCTACACCTTC. This codes for CATADRAAYGYTF.

This chain uses TRBV4-1 with TRBJ2-5, with D unclear. The CDR3 covers 16 residues. Trimming left V 0 bases short and J 5 bases short, with 16 bases between. CDR1 is MGHRA, CDR2 YSYEKL, per germline. The CDR3, as DNA: TGCGCCAGCAGCCAAGACGAAAGCGTCCCTGGGGAGACCCAGTACTTC. It specifies CASSQDESVPGETQYF.

As for this clone: The sample contains more than one DNA sequence encoding this CDR3. This chain joins TRBV10-1 and TRBJ2-3; 11 bases map to TRBD2. The J segment lost 0 bases and the V segment lost 4 bases, leaving 12 bases of the junction unmatched. This CDR3 region has 19 residues. The germline gives CDR1 WNHNN, CDR2 SYGVQD (reference sequence). The CDR3 bases are TGCGCCAGCAGTGGTGATAGCGGGGGGGGATTTCCTAGCACAGATACGCAGTATTTT. Protein sequence: CASSGDSGGGFPSTDTQYF.

The rearrangement links TRBV5-1 to TRBJ1-5; 7 nucleotides match TRBD1. Germline assignment: CDR1 SGHRS and CDR2 YFSETQ. Trimming at V came to 4 bases and at J to 4 bases, leaving 8 bases not matched to a gene. The CDR3 extends over 15 amino acids. CDR3 sequence: CASSQGGGGNQPQHF. The CDR3 DNA is TGCGCCAGCAGCCAAGGGGGCGGGGGGAATCAGCCCCAGCATTTT.

The chain uses TRBV12-2 and TRBJ1-1; TRBD1 reflects the table's D call only, with no check against the DNA. TRBV12-2 is noted as a pseudogene. CDR3 length equals 16 residues. CDR3 DNA sequence: TGTGCAAGTCGGGCGGGACAGGGGACGTCCCGGGCTGAAGCTTTCTTT. Its translation: CASRAGQGTSRAEAFF.